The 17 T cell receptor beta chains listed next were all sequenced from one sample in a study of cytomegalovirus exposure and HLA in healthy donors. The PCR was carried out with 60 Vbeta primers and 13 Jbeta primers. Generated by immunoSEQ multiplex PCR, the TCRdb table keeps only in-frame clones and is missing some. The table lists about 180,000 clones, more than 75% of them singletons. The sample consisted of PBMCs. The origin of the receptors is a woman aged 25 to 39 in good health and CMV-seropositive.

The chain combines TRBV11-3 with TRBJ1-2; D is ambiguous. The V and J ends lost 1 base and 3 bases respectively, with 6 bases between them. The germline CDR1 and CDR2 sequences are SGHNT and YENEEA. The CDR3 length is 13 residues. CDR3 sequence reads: CASSLVGDYGYTF. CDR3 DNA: TGTGCCAGCAGCTTAGTCGGGGACTATGGCTACACCTTC.

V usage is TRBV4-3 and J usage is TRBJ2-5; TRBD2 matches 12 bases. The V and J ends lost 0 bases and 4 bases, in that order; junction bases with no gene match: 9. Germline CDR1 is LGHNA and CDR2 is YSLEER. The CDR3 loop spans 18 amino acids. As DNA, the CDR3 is TGCGCCAGCAGCCAAGAGATGACTAGCGGGGGCCTTATAGAGACCCAGTACTTC. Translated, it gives CASSQEMTSGGLIETQYF.

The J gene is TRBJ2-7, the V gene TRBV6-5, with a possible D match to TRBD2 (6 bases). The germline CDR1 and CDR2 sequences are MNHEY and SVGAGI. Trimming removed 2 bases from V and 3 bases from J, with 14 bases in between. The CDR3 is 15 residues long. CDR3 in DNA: TGTGCCAGCAGTTACGGCCGCGGGATTTACTACGAGCAGTACTTC. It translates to CASSYGRGIYYEQYF.

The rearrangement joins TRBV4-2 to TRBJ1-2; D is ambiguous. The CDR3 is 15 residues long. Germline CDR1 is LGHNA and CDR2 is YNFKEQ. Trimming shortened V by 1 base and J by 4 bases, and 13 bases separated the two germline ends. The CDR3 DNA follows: TGTGCCAGCAGCCAAGTAGCTGTAAACTTCTATGGCTACACCTTC. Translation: CASSQVAVNFYGYTF.

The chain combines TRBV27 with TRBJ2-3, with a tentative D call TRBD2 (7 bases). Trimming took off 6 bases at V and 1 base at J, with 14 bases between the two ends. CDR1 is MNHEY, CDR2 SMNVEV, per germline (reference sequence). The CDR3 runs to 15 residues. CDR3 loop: CASSPGGPGTDTQYF. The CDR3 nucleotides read TGTGCCAGCAGCCCCGGGGGGCCCGGCACAGATACGCAGTATTTT.

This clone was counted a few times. The DNA of the CDR3 is TGTGCCAGCAGCTCCGGGACAGAGAACACCGGGGAGCTGTTTTTT. Protein product: CASSSGTENTGELFF. This rearrangement joins TRBV6-1 to TRBJ2-2, with 7 bases fitting TRBD1. V lost 6 bases to trimming and J lost 1 base; unmatched junction nucleotides: 5. The germline V gene has CDR1 MNHNS and CDR2 SASEGT. The CDR3 has 15 residues.

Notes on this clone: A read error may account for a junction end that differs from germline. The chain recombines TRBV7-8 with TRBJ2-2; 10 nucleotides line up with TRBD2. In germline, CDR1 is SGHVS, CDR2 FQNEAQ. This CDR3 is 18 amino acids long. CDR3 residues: CASSLSVSGGAPTGELFF. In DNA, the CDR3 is TGTGCCAGCAGCTTAAGTGTGAGCGGGGGGGCCCCCACCGGGGAGCTATTTTTT.

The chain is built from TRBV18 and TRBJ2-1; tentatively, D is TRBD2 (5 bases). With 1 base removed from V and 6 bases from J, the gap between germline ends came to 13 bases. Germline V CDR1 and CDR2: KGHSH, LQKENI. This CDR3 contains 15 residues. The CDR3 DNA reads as TGTGCCAGCTCACCACTGCCGGGATCAATCAATGAGCAGTTCTTC. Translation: CASSPLPGSINEQFF.

CDR3 residues: CAWSVGATNEKLFF. The CDR3 bases are TGTGCCTGGAGTGTAGGGGCAACTAATGAAAAACTGTTTTTT. This chain links TRBV30 with TRBJ1-4; possibly TRBD1 for D (5 bases). Germline V gives CDR1 GTSNPN, CDR2 SVGIG (reference sequence). V lost 0 bases and J lost 0, with 5 bases in between. This CDR3 is 14 amino acids long.

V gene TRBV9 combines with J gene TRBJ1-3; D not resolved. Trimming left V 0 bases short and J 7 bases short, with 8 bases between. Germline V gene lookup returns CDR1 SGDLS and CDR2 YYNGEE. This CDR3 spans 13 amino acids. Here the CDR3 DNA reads TGTGCCAGCAGCGTAGATCGAGGCAACACCATATATTTT. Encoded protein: CASSVDRGNTIYF. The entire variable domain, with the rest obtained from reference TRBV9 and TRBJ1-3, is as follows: DSGVTQTPKHLITATGQRVTLRCSPRSGDLSVYWYQQSLDQGLQFLIQYYNGEERAKGNILERFSAQQFPDLHSELNLSSLELGDSALYFCASSVDRGNTIYFGEGSWLTVV.

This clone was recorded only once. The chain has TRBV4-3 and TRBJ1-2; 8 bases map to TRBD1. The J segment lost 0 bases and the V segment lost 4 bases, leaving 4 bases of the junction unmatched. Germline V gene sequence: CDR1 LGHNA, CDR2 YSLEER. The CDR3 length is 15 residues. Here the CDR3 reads CASSPGTGTNYGYTF. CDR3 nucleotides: TGCGCCAGCAGCCCCGGGACAGGAACTAACTATGGCTACACCTTC.

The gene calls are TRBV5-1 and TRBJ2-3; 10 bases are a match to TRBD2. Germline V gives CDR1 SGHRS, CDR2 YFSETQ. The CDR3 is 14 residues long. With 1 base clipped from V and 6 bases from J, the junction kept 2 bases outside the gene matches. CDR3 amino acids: CASSLRAGGDTQYF. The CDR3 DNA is TGCGCCAGCAGCTTGCGAGCGGGGGGGGATACGCAGTATTTT.

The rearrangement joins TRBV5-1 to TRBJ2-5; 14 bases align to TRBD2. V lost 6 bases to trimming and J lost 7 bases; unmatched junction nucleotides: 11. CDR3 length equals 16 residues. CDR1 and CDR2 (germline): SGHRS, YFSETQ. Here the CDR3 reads CASIPGTSGGLGTQYF. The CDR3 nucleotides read TGCGCCAGCATCCCCGGGACTAGCGGGGGATTAGGGACCCAGTACTTC.

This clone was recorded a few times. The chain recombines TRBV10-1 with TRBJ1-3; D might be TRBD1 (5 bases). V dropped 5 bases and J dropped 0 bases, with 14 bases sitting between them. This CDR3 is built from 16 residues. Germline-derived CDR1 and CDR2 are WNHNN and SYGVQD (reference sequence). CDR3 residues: CASSPGTGVSGNTIYF. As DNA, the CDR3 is TGCGCCAGCAGTCCTGGGACTGGCGTCTCTGGAAACACCATATATTTT.

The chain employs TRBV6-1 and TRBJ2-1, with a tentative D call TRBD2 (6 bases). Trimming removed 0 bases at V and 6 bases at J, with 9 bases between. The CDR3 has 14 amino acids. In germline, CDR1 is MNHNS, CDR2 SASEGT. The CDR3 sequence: CASSEAMGGNEQFF. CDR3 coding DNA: TGTGCCAGCAGTGAAGCAATGGGGGGCAATGAGCAGTTCTTC.

The CDR3 loop reads CASSLVSAGGSPLHF. Written as DNA, the CDR3 is TGTGCCAGCAGCTTAGTTTCGGCAGGTGGCTCACCCCTCCACTTT. The chain combines TRBV7-9 with TRBJ1-6; no clear D gene. The CDR3 runs to 15 residues. Germline lookup yields CDR1 SEHNR and CDR2 FQNEAQ (reference sequence). Between the trimmed V and J ends, which lost 1 base and 10 bases, there was a span of 14 bases.

CDR3 protein: CASSQVLSSGNTIYF. The CDR3 region has the DNA TGTGCCAGCAGCCAAGTTTTGAGCTCTGGAAACACCATATATTTT. The chain links TRBV14 to TRBJ1-3, with D hard to call. The CDR3 sequence is 15 residues long. Trimming cost V 1 base and J 0 bases, with 7 bases left between them. Germline V gives CDR1 SGHDN, CDR2 FVKESK.